Shown below are 30 T cell receptor beta chains from a single sample sequenced in a study of blood T cell repertoires in COVID-19. Some clones are missing from TCRdb's copy, which holds only in-frame ones; the method was immunoSEQ multiplex PCR. The table lists about 58,000 clones, approximately 90% of them singletons. Sample: peripheral blood. Source of these receptors: a woman aged 55-70 years with active COVID-19.

V usage is TRBV9 and J usage is TRBJ2-3; no firm D call. The CDR3 consists of 13 residues. CDR1 SGDLS and CDR2 YYNGEE come from the germline V gene. Between the trimmed V and J ends, which lost 1 base and 2 bases, there was a span of 5 bases. The CDR3: CASSVTPTDTQYF. DNA of the CDR3: TGTGCCAGCAGCGTAACACCCACAGATACGCAGTATTTT.

V is TRBV6-1 and J is TRBJ1-5; tentative D call: TRBD1 (6 bases). V was cut by 0 bases and J by 4 bases, with 10 bases left in between. The CDR3 spans 15 residues. The germline V gene encodes CDR1 MNHNS and CDR2 SASEGT. CDR3 sequence: CASSEAYGQNQPQHF. The CDR3 DNA is TGTGCCAGCAGTGAAGCGTACGGACAGAATCAGCCCCAGCATTTT.

This sequence joins TRBV10-2 and TRBJ2-1, with TRBD1 identical over 7 bases. Germline V gives CDR1 WSHSY, CDR2 SAAADI. The V segment lost 3 bases and the J segment 15 bases; nucleotides outside the gene matches: 11. This CDR3 is built from 13 residues. The CDR3 DNA reads TGCGCCAGCAGTGAAGGGACAGTGCCCCCCCCGTTCTTC. Protein: CASSEGTVPPPFF.

CDR3 DNA: TGCGCCAGCAGCCAAGATACTAGCGGGGGGGCCACAGATACGCAGTATTTT. Translation gives CASSQDTSGGATDTQYF. The V call is TRBV4-3, the J call TRBJ2-3; 13 bases map to TRBD2. This CDR3 has 17 amino acids. CDR1 LGHNA and CDR2 YSLEER come from the germline V gene. The trim removed 0 bases at V and 2 bases at J, leaving 2 bases unmatched.

The chain employs TRBV7-9 and TRBJ2-5; D remains ambiguous. In germline, CDR1 is SEHNR, CDR2 FQNEAQ (reference sequence). The CDR3 length is 11 residues. Between the trimmed V and J ends, which lost 4 bases and 5 bases, there was a span of 5 bases. The CDR3 here is CASSYSETQYF. The CDR3 nucleotides are TGTGCCAGCAGCTACAGTGAGACCCAGTACTTC.

The V gene is TRBV5-6, the J gene TRBJ1-1; TRBD1 aligns across 7 bases. J lost 8 bases, V lost 4 bases, and 8 bases had no gene match. The CDR3 has 13 residues. CDR1 is SGHDT, CDR2 YYEEEE, per germline. The CDR3 DNA sequence: TGTGCCAGCAGCGCGAGGTCAGGGGGGGAAGCTTTCTTT. Encoded protein: CASSARSGGEAFF.

The chain is built from TRBV6-5 and TRBJ2-1, with TRBD2 identical over 12 bases. The germline V gene has CDR1 MNHEY and CDR2 SVGAGI. V lost 1 base to trimming and J lost 7 bases; unmatched junction nucleotides: 5. This CDR3 region has 16 residues. CDR3 residues: CASSYLTSGGRNEQFF. The CDR3 nucleotides are TGTGCCAGCAGTTACTTGACTAGCGGGGGACGTAATGAGCAGTTCTTC.

The genes are TRBV5-4 and TRBJ2-2; D possibly corresponds to TRBD2 (5 bases). Germline CDR1 and CDR2: SGHNT and YYREEE (reference sequence). This CDR3 is 14 amino acids long. V lost 4 bases and J lost 5, with 12 bases in between. This CDR3 is CASSRTGRTGELFF. The DNA of the CDR3 is TGTGCCAGCAGCCGGACGGGAAGGACCGGGGAGCTGTTTTTT.

The V call is TRBV28, the J call TRBJ1-5; weak D call: TRBD1 (5 bases). V lost 6 bases and J lost 1, with 13 bases in between. Germline V gene data show CDR1 as MDHEN and CDR2 as SYDVKM. The CDR3 length is 15 residues. The CDR3 sequence is CASRPTVGSNQPQHF. As DNA, the CDR3 is TGTGCCAGCAGACCGACAGTGGGCAGCAATCAGCCCCAGCATTTT.

The rearrangement links TRBV9 to TRBJ2-7; TRBD2 matches at 10 bases. V shed 3 bases, J shed 3 bases, and the junction held 6 bases outside the gene matches. CDR1 is SGDLS, CDR2 YYNGEE, per germline. This CDR3 is built from 15 residues. The CDR3 here is CASSAEAGGHYEQYF. CDR3 bases: TGTGCCAGCAGCGCGGAAGCGGGGGGGCACTACGAGCAGTACTTC.

CDR3 amino acids: CASSSTGGPQPQHF. The CDR3 nucleotides are TGTGCCAGCAGCTCGACAGGGGGTCCTCAGCCCCAGCATTTT. This chain joins TRBV7-8 and TRBJ1-5, with 9 positions matching TRBD1. The CDR3 is made up of 14 amino acids. Germline CDR1 is SGHVS and CDR2 is FQNEAQ. The V segment lost 4 bases and the J segment 6 bases; nucleotides outside the gene matches: 4.

V is TRBV4-2 and J is TRBJ1-4; 7 bases fit TRBD1. With V trimmed by 1 base and J by 8 bases, 7 bases remained unmatched. The CDR3 has 15 residues. The germline V gene encodes CDR1 LGHNA and CDR2 YNFKEQ. This CDR3 is CASSQVTQGEEKLFF. The CDR3 DNA follows: TGTGCCAGCAGCCAAGTTACCCAGGGGGAGGAAAAACTGTTTTTT.

V is TRBV20-1 and J is TRBJ2-2; D is perhaps TRBD1 (6 bases). Trimming removed 3 bases at V and 6 bases at J, with 14 bases between. Looked up from germline, CDR1 is DFQATT and CDR2 is SNEGSKA (reference sequence). This CDR3 has 14 amino acids. CDR3 bases: TGCAGTGCTAGTACAGTAAGGACAGCCGGGGAGCTGTTTTTT. Translation gives CSASTVRTAGELFF.

The V and J genes are TRBV6-5 and TRBJ1-2; 9 nucleotides line up with TRBD1. The CDR3 spans 15 residues. Germline loops: CDR1 MNHEY, CDR2 SVGAGI. V lost 4 bases to trimming and J lost 8 bases; unmatched junction nucleotides: 11. The DNA of the CDR3 is TGTGCCAGCAGTTCCGGGACAGGGTCTATACGGGGCTACACCTTC. As protein: CASSSGTGSIRGYTF.

The rearrangement joins TRBV18 to TRBJ2-7; 7 bases match TRBD1. The CDR3 is 14 residues long. V lost 3 bases and J lost 0; bases outside the gene matches: 2. Germline V gives CDR1 KGHSH, CDR2 LQKENI. Here the CDR3 reads CASSPRDSSYEQYF. The CDR3 coding sequence is TGTGCCAGCTCACCCAGGGACAGCTCCTACGAGCAGTACTTC.

V usage is TRBV7-3 and J usage is TRBJ1-1; 8 nucleotides align to TRBD1. CDR1 SGHTA and CDR2 FQGTGA come from the germline V gene. CDR3 length equals 16 residues. V lost 5 bases to trimming and J lost 4 bases; unmatched junction nucleotides: 12. In nucleotides, the CDR3 is TGTGCCAGCAGCGTTGACAGGGGCTTTAGGTCCACTGAAGCTTTCTTT. As protein: CASSVDRGFRSTEAFF. Full variable domain (missing parts from reference TRBV7-3 and TRBJ1-1): GAGVSQTPSNKVTEKGKYVELRCDPISGHTALYWYRQSLGQGPEFLIYFQGTGAADDSGLPNDRFFAVRPEGSVSTLKIQRTERGDSAVYLCASSVDRGFRSTEAFFGQGTRLTVV.

This chain uses TRBV24-1 with TRBJ2-3; D may be TRBD2 (6 bases). The CDR3 length is 14 residues. Germline V gene lookup returns CDR1 KGHDR and CDR2 SFDVKD. V was clipped by 11 bases and J by 0 bases, with 14 bases between them. DNA of the CDR3: TGTGCCAGTCAAGGAGGGGCTAGCACAGATACGCAGTATTTT. Translation: CASQGGASTDTQYF.

J is TRBJ1-1 and V is TRBV27; D not resolved. Deletions cut 3 bases from V and 4 bases from J, with 6 bases between. The CDR3 has 12 residues. CDR1 is MNHEY, CDR2 SMNVEV, per germline (reference sequence). The CDR3 nucleotides are TGTGCCAGCAGTTTTTGGAGCACTGAAGCTTTCTTT. Protein product: CASSFWSTEAFF.

J is TRBJ1-5 and V is TRBV2, with D unclear. Trimming cost V 4 bases and J 2 bases, with 9 bases left between them. This CDR3 has 14 residues. Germline loops: CDR1 SNHLY, CDR2 FYNNEI. The CDR3 here is CASSGGNRNQPQHF. In nucleotides, the CDR3 is TGTGCCAGCAGTGGAGGGAATCGCAATCAGCCCCAGCATTTT.

The chain uses TRBV7-8 and TRBJ1-4; 7 nucleotides line up with TRBD1. V dropped 4 bases and J dropped 7; count of bases not matched to a gene: 6. Germline V gene lookup returns CDR1 SGHVS and CDR2 FQNEAQ. The CDR3 runs 14 residues. The CDR3 here is CASSSSGTAEKLFF. In nucleotides, the CDR3 is TGTGCCAGCAGCTCCTCGGGGACAGCTGAAAAACTGTTTTTT.

The V call is TRBV7-2, the J call TRBJ1-2; possible D gene TRBD1, 6 bases. Germline lookup yields CDR1 SGHTA and CDR2 FQGNSA. Trimming left V 5 bases short and J 5 bases short, with 12 bases between. This CDR3 region has 13 residues. The CDR3 is CASSVRDNYGYTF. The CDR3 region has the DNA TGTGCCAGCAGCGTCCGGGACAATTATGGCTACACCTTC. Looking up the rest from reference TRBV7-2 and TRBJ1-2 gives the full variable domain: GAGVSQSPSNKVTEKGKDVELRCDPISGHTALYWYRQSLGQGLEFLIYFQGNSAPDKSGLPSDRFSAERTGGSVSTLTIQRTQQEDSAVYLCASSVRDNYGYTFGSGTRLTVV.

The chain joins TRBV5-4 to TRBJ2-1; 11 positions agree with TRBD2. This CDR3 contains 16 residues. J lost 6 bases, V lost 1 base, and 6 bases had no gene match. Looked up from germline, CDR1 is SGHNT and CDR2 is YYREEE (reference sequence). CDR3: CASSLQGLAGSNEQFF. In DNA form, the CDR3 reads TGTGCCAGCAGCTTGCAAGGACTAGCGGGTAGCAATGAGCAGTTCTTC. The full variable domain, rest sourced from reference TRBV5-4 and TRBJ2-1, is ETGVTQSPTHLIKTRGQQVTLRCSSQSGHNTVSWYQQALGQGPQFIFQYYREEENGRGNFPPRFSGLQFPNYSSELNVNALELDDSALYLCASSLQGLAGSNEQFFGPGTRLTVL.

The chain joins TRBV19 to TRBJ2-7; 9 nucleotides match TRBD1. The junction had 8 bases not matched to a gene; V was cut back by 4 bases and J by 4 bases. The CDR3 contains 15 residues. From germline, CDR1 is LNHDA and CDR2 SQIVND (reference sequence). CDR3 region: CASSTGQGFLYEQYF. Here the CDR3 DNA reads TGTGCCAGTAGTACCGGACAGGGGTTCTTGTACGAGCAGTACTTC. Combining the CDR3 with reference TRBV19 and TRBJ2-7 gives the whole variable domain DGGITQSPKYLFRKEGQNVTLSCEQNLNHDAMYWYRQDPGQGLRLIYYSQIVNDFQKGDIAEGYSVSREKKESFPLTVTSAQKNPTAFYLCASSTGQGFLYEQYFGPGTRLTVT.

The CDR3 DNA reads as TGCAGCGTCCAGGGGAACTCCTTTAATGAGCCCCAGCATTTT. Translated: CSVQGNSFNEPQHF. The rearrangement joins TRBV29-1 to TRBJ1-5, with a tentative D call TRBD1 (6 bases). Germline V gives CDR1 SQVTM, CDR2 ANQGSEA. The CDR3 consists of 14 residues. The germline V and J ends were trimmed by 6 bases and 8 bases, with 20 bases remaining between them.

This sequence joins TRBV19 and TRBJ2-2; perhaps TRBD1 as D (6 bases). With 3 bases removed from V and 4 bases from J, the gap between germline ends came to 9 bases. Germline loops: CDR1 LNHDA, CDR2 SQIVND (reference sequence). The CDR3 runs to 14 residues. The CDR3 protein is CASSMTGSTGELFF. The DNA for the CDR3 is TGTGCCAGTAGTATGACAGGTAGCACCGGGGAGCTGTTTTTT.

This rearrangement joins TRBV13 to TRBJ2-5; TRBD2 aligns across 8 bases. Germline loops: CDR1 PRHDT, CDR2 FYEKMQ (reference sequence). Losses at the gene ends were 5 bases for V and 4 bases for J; bases not matched to a gene: 9. There are 15 residues in the CDR3. The CDR3 DNA sequence: TGTGCCAGCAGCCTCTCGAGCGGGGGTCGAGAGACCCAGTACTTC. This gives the protein CASSLSSGGRETQYF.

The CDR3 spells CASSFIAGFTGELFF. CDR3 nucleotides: TGCGCCAGCTCATTCATAGCAGGGTTCACCGGGGAGCTGTTTTTT. The J gene is TRBJ2-2, the V gene TRBV5-1; maybe TRBD1 (5 bases). Trimming took 7 bases from V and 4 from J, leaving 17 bases between them. The CDR3 runs 15 residues. The germline CDR1 and CDR2 sequences are SGHRS and YFSETQ. Combining the CDR3 with reference TRBV5-1 and TRBJ2-2 gives the whole variable domain KAGVTQTPRYLIKTRGQQVTLSCSPISGHRSVSWYQQTPGQGLQFLFEYFSETQRNKGNFPGRFSGRQFSNSRSEMNVSTLELGDSALYLCASSFIAGFTGELFFGEGSRLTVL.

Note on this clone: Germline and junction disagree at one end, which may indicate a read error. The gene calls are TRBV2 and TRBJ1-3; possible D gene TRBD1, 5 bases. Germline values: CDR1 SNHLY, CDR2 FYNNEI. This CDR3 spans 15 amino acids. In DNA form, the CDR3 reads TGTGCCAGCATTGAAATGGGGGGGACTGGAAACACCATATATTTT. Translation gives CASIEMGGTGNTIYF. Filled out from reference TRBV2 and TRBJ1-3, the complete variable domain reads EPEVTQTPSHQVTQMGQEVILRCVPISNHLYFYWYRQILGQKVEFLVSFYNNEISEKSEIFDDQFSVERPDGSNFTLKIRSTKLEDSAMYFCASIEMGGTGNTIYFGEGSWLTVV.

The chain joins TRBV3-1 (or the pseudogene TRBV3-2) to TRBJ2-3; 9 bases align to TRBD1. The V and J ends lost 2 bases and 10 bases, in that order; junction bases with no gene match: 19. This CDR3 spans 18 amino acids. Per germline, CDR1 LGHDT and CDR2 YNNKEL (reference sequence). Here the CDR3 DNA reads TGTGCCAGCAGCCAAACGATGAGGACAGGGGTAGCACTAGGGTCGCAGTATTTT. Translated, it gives CASSQTMRTGVALGSQYF.

This chain uses TRBV18 with TRBJ1-3; D gene ambiguous. CDR3 length: 14 amino acids. In germline, CDR1 is KGHSH, CDR2 LQKENI. The V gene lost 6 bases and the J gene lost 2 bases, with 11 bases spanning the gap. The CDR3 sequence: CASSPSLAGNTIYF. The DNA for the CDR3 is TGTGCCAGCTCGCCGAGCCTCGCTGGAAACACCATATATTTT.